One sample yielded the 10 T cell receptor beta chains listed below, sequenced in a study of metastatic and nonmetastatic thyroid tumors. No patient received treatment before thyroid surgery. TCRdb re-analyzed the PCR reads using MiXCR. The sample consists of roughly 10,000 clones, 35% of them appearing once. Input material: tumor tissue. These receptors originate from a female donor with papillary thyroid cancer or a benign thyroid nodule (not recorded which). Some clones in this sample may be carry-over from other donors' samples.

By proportion, this clone is large. The rearrangement uses TRBV28 and TRBJ2-1; D is unresolved. V shed 8 bases and J shed 6 bases, with 11 bases lying between them. The CDR3 consists of 12 residues. Germline V gene sequence: CDR1 MDHEN, CDR2 SYDVKM. CDR3 sequence reads: CASSVSGNEQFF. In DNA form, the CDR3 reads TGTGCCAGCTCGGTGTCGGGCAATGAGCAGTTCTTC.

This sequence joins TRBV10-1 and TRBJ2-7; D gene uncertain. Germline CDR1 is WNHNN and CDR2 is SYGVQD (reference sequence). This CDR3 comprises 14 residues. V lost 6 bases and J lost 5, with 17 bases in between. DNA of the CDR3: TGCGCCAGCAGCCCTAACCCCGGAATCCACGAGCAGTACTTC. Its protein product is CASSPNPGIHEQYF.

The genes are TRBV4-1 and TRBJ1-6, with a possible D match to TRBD1 (5 bases). The CDR3 has 15 amino acids. Germline CDR1 and CDR2: MGHRA and YSYEKL. V was trimmed by 0 bases and J by 8 bases, leaving 11 bases between them. The CDR3, as DNA: TGCGCCAGCAGCCAAGATAAATTCAGGGATTCACCCCTCCACTTT. It encodes CASSQDKFRDSPLHF.

As regards this clone: Compared with germline, one end of the junction differs, possibly owing to a read error. The rearrangement links TRBV19 to TRBJ2-3; 9 bases fit TRBD2. The CDR3 consists of 16 residues. CDR1 is LNHDA and CDR2 is SQIVND in the germline V gene (reference sequence). Here the CDR3 DNA reads TGTGGCAGTAGTATGGCTAGCGGGGTGGCCACAGATACGCAGTATTTT. Its translation is CGSSMASGVATDTQYF.

The chain recombines TRBV4-2 with TRBJ2-1; D remains ambiguous. The ends were cut back, 0 bases at V and 10 bases at J, with 10 bases in the middle. CDR3 length: 13 residues. The germline V gene encodes CDR1 LGHNA and CDR2 YNFKEQ. The CDR3 DNA sequence: TGTGCCAGCAGCCAAGATCGTCTCCGGGAGCAGTTCTTC. Amino acid sequence: CASSQDRLREQFF.

This clone has ten or more counts. The rearrangement links TRBV10-3 to TRBJ1-1, with 7 positions matching TRBD1. Looked up from germline, CDR1 is ENHRY and CDR2 is SYGVKD. V was pared by 6 bases and J by 1 base, with 8 bases of the junction left unmatched. The CDR3 totals 15 residues. CDR3 nucleotides: TGTGCCATCAGGTCCACGGGACAGAGGAACACTGAAGCTTTCTTT. Its protein product is CAIRSTGQRNTEAFF.

The chain couples TRBV7-9 to TRBJ1-1; a possible D gene is TRBD1 (6 bases). The CDR3 length is 13 residues. CDR1 is SEHNR and CDR2 is FQNEAQ in the germline V gene (reference sequence). Between the trimmed V and J ends, which lost 3 bases and 5 bases, there was a span of 10 bases. The CDR3 is CASSFQQGTEAFF. DNA of the CDR3: TGTGCCAGCAGCTTCCAGCAGGGGACTGAAGCTTTCTTT.

V usage is TRBV11-2 and J usage is TRBJ2-1; TRBD2 agrees at 11 bases. In germline, CDR1 is SGHAT, CDR2 FQNNGV. The trim removed 5 bases at V and 4 bases at J, leaving 7 bases unmatched. CDR3 length: 16 amino acids. The CDR3 bases are TGTGCCAGCAGCCCGTGGGGGACTAGCGGATACAATGAGCAGTTCTTC. Its protein is CASSPWGTSGYNEQFF.

This clone was counted between two and nine times. The chain employs TRBV19 and TRBJ2-7; TRBD2 might be the D (5 bases). CDR1 LNHDA and CDR2 SQIVND come from the germline V gene (reference sequence). V lost 5 bases to trimming and J lost 1 base, with 15 bases between them. The CDR3 runs to 15 residues. DNA of the CDR3: TGTGCCAGTAGTGGGCGGAGGACCAGTTCCTACGAGCAGTACTTC. Protein sequence: CASSGRRTSSYEQYF.

In its sample, this clone is large. The chain recombines TRBV30 with TRBJ2-7; D might be TRBD2 (6 bases). Germline V gene data show CDR1 as GTSNPN and CDR2 as SVGIG (reference sequence). The V end lost 6 bases, the J end lost 7 bases, and 19 bases lay between the germline ends. This CDR3 spans 13 amino acids. CDR3 DNA sequence: TGTGCCTGTCTGAAGGTTGTCGGGGGAGAGCAGTACTTC. Translation gives CACLKVVGGEQYF. Looking up the rest from reference TRBV30 and TRBJ2-7 gives the full variable domain: SQTIHQWPATLVQPVGSPLSLECTVEGTSNPNLYWYRQAAGRGLQLLFYSVGIGQISSEVPQNLSASRPQDRQFILSSKKLLLSDSGFYLCACLKVVGGEQYFGPGTRLTVT.